A selection of T cell receptor beta chains follows, all from one sample in a study of OX40 agonist ivuxolimab in advanced cancers. TCRdb's copy holds only in-frame clones and misses some; the assay was immunoSEQ multiplex PCR. This sample has roughly 70,000 clones; roughly 85% occur once, and the top ten carry roughly 4%. The sample here was CD4+ or CD8+ T cells sorted from blood, taken in a trial of the OX40 agonist ivuxolimab. All receptors come from an adult with an advanced solid tumor such as melanoma, head and neck, liver or kidney cancer. The CDR3 runs from the conserved cysteine through the conserved F or W. The D gene is left open where the match is weak. Clone size appears in some rows only: once, few, many, or a class for an expanded clone.

TRBJ2-3 . TRBV19 TRBD1 CASSTTGDTQYF TGTGCCAGTAGTACGACAGGGGATACGCAGTATTTT
TRBJ2-1 once TRBV28 TRBD1 CASSEPRDRGPHNEQFF TGTGCCAGCAGCGAACCCCGGGACAGGGGACCACACAATGAGCAGTTCTTC
TRBJ1-1 . TRBV6-5 . CASSPNRRNTEAFF TGTGCCAGCAGTCCCAACCGACGGAACACTGAAGCTTTCTTT
TRBJ1-2 . TRBV19 . CASQTNYGYTF TGTGCCAGCCAGACCAACTATGGCTACACCTTC
TRBJ1-5 . TRBV4-3 TRBD1 CASSQGIQGLGNQPQHF TGCGCCAGCAGCCAAGGGATACAGGGGTTAGGCAATCAGCCCCAGCATTTT
TRBJ1-2 . TRBV2 TRBD1 CASSSGTGGSTNYGYTF TGTGCCAGCAGTTCCGGGACAGGGGGATCAACTAACTATGGCTACACCTTC
TRBJ1-2 . TRBV6-5 TRBD1 CASRQPGQGYGYTF TGTGCCAGCAGACAACCGGGACAGGGTTATGGCTACACCTTC
TRBJ1-5 . TRBV9 TRBD1 CASSGDRVGNQPQHF TGTGCCAGCAGCGGCGACAGGGTTGGCAATCAGCCCCAGCATTTT
TRBJ1-3 . TRBV19 TRBD1 CASTPTGSRNTIYF TGTGCCAGTACCCCGACAGGGTCAAGAAACACCATATATTTT
TRBJ2-2 . TRBV7-2 TRBD1 CASSSPWGTAESGELFF TGTGCCAGCAGCTCGCCATGGGGGACAGCGGAATCCGGGGAGCTGTTTTTT
TRBJ2-7 . TRBV18 TRBD1 CASSTLGQGLSYEQYF TGTGCCAGCTCAACTTTGGGACAGGGGCTCTCCTACGAGCAGTACTTC
TRBJ2-2 once TRBV5-3 . CARSCPIDDTGELFF TGTGCCAGAAGCTGCCCGATCGACGACACCGGGGAGCTGTTTTTT
TRBJ1-1 . TRBV6-6 . CASSYRLNTEAFF TGTGCCAGCAGTTACCGGCTGAACACTGAAGCTTTCTTT
TRBJ2-2 medium-sized TRBV6-6 TRBD1 CASRRGTGARTGELFF TGTGCCAGCAGACGAGGGACAGGGGCGCGGACCGGGGAGCTGTTTTTT
TRBJ2-7 once TRBV6-1 . CASSGLYEQYF TGTGCCAGCAGTGGCCTCTACGAGCAGTACTTC
TRBJ2-3 . TRBV5-1 . CASSLAGAVDTQYF TGCGCCAGCAGCTTGGCCGGAGCGGTAGATACGCAGTATTTT
TRBJ1-4 . TRBV2 . CASRDDSSRLFF TGTGCCAGCAGGGACGACAGCTCCAGACTGTTTTTT
TRBJ2-5 . TRBV14 . CASSLSQGEVETQYF TGTGCCAGCAGCCTATCACAGGGAGAAGTGGAGACCCAGTACTTC
TRBJ2-7 . TRBV9 . CASSVGDALTRYEQYF TGTGCCAGCAGCGTAGGGGATGCGCTTACCCGTTACGAGCAGTACTTC
TRBJ1-4 . TRBV30 . CAWSVYSPEKLFF TGTGCCTGGAGTGTGTACAGCCCTGAAAAACTGTTTTTT
TRBJ2-1 . TRBV5-1 TRBD2 CASSFFGLAGAPSSYNEQFF TGCGCCAGCAGCTTTTTTGGACTAGCGGGGGCTCCTAGCTCCTACAATGAGCAGTTCTTC
TRBJ1-5 . TRBV5-6 . CASSHWTAASSPQHF TGTGCCAGCAGCCACTGGACCGCAGCCTCGAGCCCCCAGCATTTT
TRBJ2-7 . TRBV28 . CASSWGRNEQYF TGTGCCAGCTCCTGGGGGCGAAACGAGCAGTACTTC
TRBJ2-7 . TRBV29-1 TRBD1 CSVVGQGTNEQYF TGCAGCGTTGTGGGACAGGGTACTAACGAGCAGTACTTC
TRBJ2-6 . TRBV28 . CASKYSGANVLTF TGTGCCAGCAAATACTCTGGGGCCAACGTCCTGACTTTC
TRBJ2-1 . TRBV4-3 TRBD2 CASSQGGGGAAYNEQFF TGCGCCAGCAGCCAAGGAGGCGGGGGGGCGGCCTACAATGAGCAGTTCTTC
TRBJ2-2 . TRBV27 . CASSLGAGTGELFF TGTGCCAGCAGTTTAGGTGCGGGCACCGGGGAGCTGTTTTTT
TRBJ2-5 . TRBV11-2 . CASSSYEETQYF TGTGCCAGCAGCTCTTACGAAGAGACCCAGTACTTC
TRBJ2-1 . TRBV27 . CASSLSFLGDLRANNEQFF TGTGCCAGCAGTTTATCATTCCTCGGGGACCTACGGGCCAACAATGAGCAGTTCTTC
TRBJ1-1 . TRBV11-2 . CASSLSPGNTEAFF TGTGCCAGCAGTTTAAGTCCAGGAAACACTGAAGCTTTCTTT
TRBJ2-7 once TRBV2 . CATKIRDEQYF TGTGCCACCAAGATCAGGGACGAGCAGTACTTC
TRBJ2-7 few TRBV5-1 . CASSLETLGGSSSYEQYF TGCGCCAGCAGCTTGGAAACGCTAGGCGGCAGTAGCTCCTACGAGCAGTACTTC
TRBJ2-7 . TRBV6-5 TRBD1 CASSSGQGEQYF TGTGCCAGCAGTTCAGGACAGGGCGAGCAGTACTTC